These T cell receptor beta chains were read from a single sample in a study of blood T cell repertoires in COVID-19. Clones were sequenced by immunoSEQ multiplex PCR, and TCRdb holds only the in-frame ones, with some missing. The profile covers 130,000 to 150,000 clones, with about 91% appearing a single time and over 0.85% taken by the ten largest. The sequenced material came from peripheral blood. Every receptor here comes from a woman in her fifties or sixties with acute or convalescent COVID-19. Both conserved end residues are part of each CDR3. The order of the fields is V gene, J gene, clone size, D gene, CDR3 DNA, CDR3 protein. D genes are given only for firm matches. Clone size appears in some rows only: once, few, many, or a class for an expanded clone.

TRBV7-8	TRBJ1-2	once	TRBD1	TGTGCCAGCAGCTTCTTGACAGGGAGGATGGGTGCGGATGGCTACACCTTC	CASSFLTGRMGADGYTF
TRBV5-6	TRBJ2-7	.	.	TGTGCCAGCAGCTCCCGGGGGAGCTCCTACGAGCAGTACTTC	CASSSRGSSYEQYF
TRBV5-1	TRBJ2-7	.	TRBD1	TGCGCCAGCAGTTTGCGACAGGGGGTGCGGAGCGAGCAGTACTTC	CASSLRQGVRSEQYF
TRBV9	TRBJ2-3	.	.	TGTGCCAGCAGCGTAGGGTGGGCGGGGCCCGGGCATACGCAGTATTTT	CASSVGWAGPGHTQYF
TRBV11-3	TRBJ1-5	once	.	TGTGCCAGCAGCTTAGATTTGGGCCCCTCTAATCAGCCCCAGCATTTT	CASSLDLGPSNQPQHF
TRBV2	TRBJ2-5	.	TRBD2	TGTGCCAGCAGCCCTACTAACCCCGGACTAGCAAAAGAGACCCAGTACTTC	CASSPTNPGLAKETQYF
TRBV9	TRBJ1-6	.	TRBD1	TGTGCCAGCAGCGTAGCTGGTGGGACAGGGGTCATCTATAATTCACCCCTCCACTTT	CASSVAGGTGVIYNSPLHF
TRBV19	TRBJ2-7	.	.	TGTGCCAGTAGTATGGACGGGGTTCTTAGCTCCTACGAGCAGTACTTC	CASSMDGVLSSYEQYF
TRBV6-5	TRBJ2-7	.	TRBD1	TGTGCCAGCAGGGGACAGGGGGCCAACGAGCAGTACTTC	CASRGQGANEQYF
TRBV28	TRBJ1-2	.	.	TGTGCCAGCGGCCTCACATATGCCCTTGACTATGGCTACACCTTC	CASGLTYALDYGYTF
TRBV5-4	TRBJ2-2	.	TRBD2	TGTGCCAGCAGCTTGCCCCTAGCGGGGGGGAACACCGGGGAGCTGTTTTTT	CASSLPLAGGNTGELFF
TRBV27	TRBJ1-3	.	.	TGTGCCAGCAGTTTTACCTACTCCTCTGGAAACACCATATATTTT	CASSFTYSSGNTIYF
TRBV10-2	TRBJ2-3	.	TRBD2	TGCGCCAGCAGGGGCTCACTAGCGGGAGTGGCAGATACGCAGTATTTT	CASRGSLAGVADTQYF
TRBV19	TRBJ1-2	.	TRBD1	TGTGCCAGTATCAGGACAGGGGGCAACTATGGCTACACCTTC	CASIRTGGNYGYTF
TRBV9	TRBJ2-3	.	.	TGTGCCAGCAGCCCTCGGGGGACCACAGATACGCAGTATTTT	CASSPRGTTDTQYF
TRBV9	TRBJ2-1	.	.	TGTGCCAGCAGCGTAGAGAGGGCATTCTACAATGAGCAGTTCTTC	CASSVERAFYNEQFF
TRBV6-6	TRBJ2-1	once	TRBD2	TGTGCCAGCAGACGACAGCGGGGGGGCCGGAATGAGCAGTTCTTC	CASRRQRGGRNEQFF
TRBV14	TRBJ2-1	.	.	TGTGCCAGCAGCCAAGAGGGGGCCCTCTTACACAATGAGCAGTTCTTC	CASSQEGALLHNEQFF
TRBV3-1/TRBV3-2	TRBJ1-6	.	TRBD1	TGTGCCAGCAGCCAAAGGGACAGCCCATATTCACCCCTCCACTTT	CASSQRDSPYSPLHF
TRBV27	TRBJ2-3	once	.	TGTGCCAGCAGTTTATACCAGGGTCGGACAGATACGCAGTATTTT	CASSLYQGRTDTQYF
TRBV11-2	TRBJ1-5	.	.	TGTGCCAGCAGCTTTCACCGGTCGAAGCCCCAGCATTTT	CASSFHRSKPQHF
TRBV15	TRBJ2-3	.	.	TGTGCCACCAGCAGAGATGAGAGCACAGATACGCAGTATTTT	CATSRDESTDTQYF
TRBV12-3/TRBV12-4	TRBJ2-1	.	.	TGTGCCAGCACAGACTTGTATGAGCAGTTCTTC	CASTDLYEQFF
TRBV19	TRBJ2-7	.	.	TGTGCCAGTAGTACGACAGGTATCTTGGGCGAGCAGTACTTC	CASSTTGILGEQYF